This is a list of T cell receptor beta chains from one sample in a study of T cells in narcolepsy. TCRdb keeps only in-frame clones here, not all; method: immunoSEQ multiplex PCR. The sample shows roughly 40,000 clones, around 85% of them seen only once. Sequenced input: CD45RA- memory CD4+ T cells from PBMCs. These receptors were taken from a human donor with narcolepsy. Each CDR3 is given with its conserved first and last residue. The D gene is left open where the match is weak. The listing skips clone size in some rows; elsewhere it reads once, few, many or a size class.

>TRBV2|NA|TRBD2|16|TRBJ2-7
CASRSRPGLAGNEQYF
TGTGCCAGCAGATCCCGTCCGGGACTAGCGGGGAACGAGCAGTACTTC
>TRBV5-1|NA|NA|16|TRBJ1-2
CASSSGNWAPGGGYTF
TGCGCCAGCAGCTCAGGGAATTGGGCTCCGGGGGGAGGCTACACCTTC
>TRBV30|NA|NA|16|TRBJ2-2
CAWTPLPGQHTGELFF
TGTGCCTGGACCCCCCTTCCGGGACAACACACCGGGGAGCTGTTTTTT
>TRBV7-2|NA|NA|14|TRBJ2-5
CASSLDPAEETQYF
TGTGCCAGCAGCTTAGATCCAGCGGAAGAGACCCAGTACTTC
>TRBV11-2|NA|NA|16|TRBJ2-5
CASSLGGNRAVETQYF
TGTGCCAGCAGCTTAGGTGGGAACAGGGCGGTTGAGACCCAGTACTTC
>TRBV5-4|few|NA|14|TRBJ2-7
CASSIQGGSYEQYF
TGTGCCAGCAGTATTCAGGGAGGCAGTTACGAGCAGTACTTC
>TRBV5-1|NA|NA|15|TRBJ2-7
CASRDSGRGTYEQYF
TGCGCCAGCAGGGACTCTGGTCGAGGTACCTACGAGCAGTACTTC
>TRBV5-1|NA|NA|17|TRBJ1-4
CASSSDSRRERHEKLFF
TGCGCCAGCAGCTCCGACTCACGACGGGAGAGGCATGAAAAACTGTTTTTT
>TRBV9|NA|NA|13|TRBJ1-1
CASRRELNTEAFF
TGTGCCAGCAGAAGGGAACTGAACACTGAAGCTTTCTTT
>TRBV19|NA|TRBD2|18|TRBJ2-2
CATPKRGSGGPYTGELFF
TGTGCCACCCCAAAAAGGGGTAGCGGGGGGCCCTACACCGGGGAGCTGTTTTTT
>TRBV5-5|once|NA|13|TRBJ1-2
CASSLLQEYGYTF
TGTGCCAGCAGCTTGTTACAGGAATATGGCTACACCTTC
>TRBV19|NA|NA|12|TRBJ2-7
CASSIPRTGQYF
TGTGCCAGTAGTATACCCCGAACTGGGCAGTACTTC
>TRBV5-1|NA|TRBD2|18|TRBJ2-3
CASREIAGVIYSTDTQYF
TGCGCCAGCAGGGAAATAGCGGGGGTGATCTATAGCACAGATACGCAGTATTTT
>TRBV28|few|TRBD1|18|TRBJ2-6
CASSLFGQGSSGANVLTF
TGTGCCAGCAGTTTATTCGGACAGGGTAGCTCTGGGGCCAACGTCCTGACTTTC
>TRBV5-4|NA|TRBD1|16|TRBJ1-3
CASSTETGVGGNTIYF
TGTGCCAGCAGCACTGAGACAGGGGTCGGCGGAAACACCATATATTTT
>TRBV5-1|NA|NA|13|TRBJ2-1
CASSLEGQGQEFF
TGCGCCAGCAGCTTGGAGGGGCAGGGCCAAGAGTTCTTC
>TRBV5-6|NA|NA|15|TRBJ1-6
CASSKFRGSGSPLHF
TGTGCCAGCAGCAAATTCAGGGGATCAGGTTCACCCCTCCACTTT
>TRBV7-2|NA|TRBD1|15|TRBJ1-2
CASSLVRGQGGGYTF
TGTGCCAGCAGCTTAGTTCGGGGACAGGGCGGTGGCTACACCTTC
>TRBV7-2|NA|TRBD1|15|TRBJ2-1
CASSLPRGPGNEQFF
TGTGCCAGCAGCTTACCGAGGGGGCCAGGAAATGAGCAGTTCTTC
>TRBV4-1|NA|NA|16|TRBJ2-1
CASSQELRRLGNEQFF
TGCGCCAGCAGCCAAGAACTGAGAAGGTTGGGCAATGAGCAGTTCTTC
>TRBV28|NA|NA|12|TRBJ2-5
CASSLFQETQYF
TGTGCCAGCAGTTTGTTTCAAGAGACCCAGTACTTC
>TRBV7-2|NA|TRBD1|15|TRBJ2-7
CASSLDRGAFYEQYF
TGTGCCAGCAGTTTGGACAGGGGGGCATTCTACGAGCAGTACTTC
>TRBV18|NA|TRBD1|16|TRBJ1-1
CASSPLRQGADTEAFF
TGTGCCAGCTCACCCCTCCGGCAGGGGGCCGACACTGAAGCTTTCTTT
>TRBV5-1|NA|NA|15|TRBJ2-5
CASSDPGTAKETQYF
TGCGCCAGCAGCGACCCTGGGACGGCTAAAGAGACCCAGTACTTC
>TRBV5-6|NA|NA|14|TRBJ2-4
CASSVRGAKNIQYF
TGTGCCAGCAGCGTGAGGGGGGCGAAAAACATTCAGTACTTC
>TRBV27|NA|TRBD2|19|TRBJ2-2
CASSLRFTGTSRVTGELFF
TGTGCCAGCAGTTTACGGTTCACCGGGACTAGCAGAGTCACCGGGGAGCTGTTTTTT
>TRBV25-1|NA|NA|17|TRBJ1-6
CASSETLLTGYNSPLHF
TGTGCCAGCAGTGAAACCTTATTGACAGGCTATAATTCACCCCTCCACTTT
>TRBV5-1|once|TRBD1|13|TRBJ1-1
CASSLQGDTEAFF
TGCGCCAGCAGCTTACAGGGGGACACTGAAGCTTTCTTT
>TRBV4-1|NA|NA|14|TRBJ2-2
CASSQVWGTGELFF
TGCGCCAGCAGCCAAGTCTGGGGTACCGGGGAGCTGTTTTTT
>TRBV19|NA|NA|14|TRBJ2-7
CASSIGDRSYEQYF
TGTGCCAGTAGTATAGGAGACAGATCCTACGAGCAGTACTTC
>TRBV28|NA|NA|15|TRBJ1-2
CASSIGQGRIYGYTF
TGTGCCAGCAGCATCGGTCAGGGCAGGATCTATGGCTACACCTTC
>TRBV19|NA|NA|16|TRBJ1-5
CASSTPTVFGVQPQHF
TGTGCCAGTAGTACCCCGACAGTATTTGGGGTTCAGCCCCAGCATTTT
>TRBV18|NA|NA|13|TRBJ1-2
CASSPVDNYGYTF
TGTGCCAGCTCACCAGTGGATAACTATGGCTACACCTTC
>TRBV7-3|NA|NA|14|TRBJ1-2
CASSLVRDSYGYTF
TGTGCCAGCAGCTTAGTTCGGGATAGCTATGGCTACACCTTC
>TRBV2|NA|TRBD1|18|TRBJ2-1
CASSLQIGVGQGAREQFF
TGTGCCAGCAGTCTCCAGATAGGTGTGGGACAGGGGGCGAGAGAGCAGTTCTTC
>TRBV4-2|NA|NA|15|TRBJ1-6
CASSQDSPHNSPLHF
TGTGCCAGCAGCCAAGATTCACCCCATAATTCACCCCTCCACTTT
>TRBV20-1|NA|NA|11|TRBJ2-5
CSALTGETQYF
TGCAGTGCTCTCACAGGGGAGACCCAGTACTTC
>TRBV5-1|once|TRBD2|16|TRBJ2-1
CASSLVAGESYNEQFF
TGCGCCAGCAGCTTGGTGGCGGGGGAGTCCTACAATGAGCAGTTCTTC
>TRBV7-2|NA|NA|14|TRBJ2-2
CASSLRGRTGELFF
TGTGCCAGCAGCTTACGGGGAAGGACCGGGGAGCTGTTTTTT
>TRBV10-2|NA|TRBD2|17|TRBJ2-7
CASSEVASGGSSYEQYF
TGCGCCAGCAGTGAGGTGGCTAGCGGGGGTAGCTCCTACGAGCAGTACTTC
>TRBV29-1|NA|TRBD1|13|TRBJ2-3
CSVAPYSDRRMHF
TGCAGCGTGGCCCCCTATTCGGACAGGCGCATGCATTTT